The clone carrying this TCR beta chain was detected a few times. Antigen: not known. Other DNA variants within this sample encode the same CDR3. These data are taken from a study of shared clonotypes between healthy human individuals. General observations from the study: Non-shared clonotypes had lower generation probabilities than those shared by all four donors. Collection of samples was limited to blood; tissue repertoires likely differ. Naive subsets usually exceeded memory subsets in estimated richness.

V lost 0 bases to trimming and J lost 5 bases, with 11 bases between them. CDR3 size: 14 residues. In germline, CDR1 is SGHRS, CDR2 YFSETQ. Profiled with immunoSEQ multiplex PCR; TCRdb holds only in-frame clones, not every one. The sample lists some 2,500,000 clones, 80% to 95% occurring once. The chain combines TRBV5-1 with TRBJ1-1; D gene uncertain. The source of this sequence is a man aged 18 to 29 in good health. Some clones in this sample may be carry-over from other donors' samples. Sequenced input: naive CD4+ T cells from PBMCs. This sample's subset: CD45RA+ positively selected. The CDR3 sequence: CASSLAEGGTEAFF. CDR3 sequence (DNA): TGCGCCAGCAGCTTGGCGGAGGGAGGGACTGAAGCTTTCTTT.